One and the same sample provided the 23 T cell receptor beta chains below, sequenced in a study of blood T cell repertoires in COVID-19. The repertoire was sequenced with immunoSEQ multiplex PCR; TCRdb's copy has only in-frame clones and lacks some. The data contain approximately 92,000 clones, 70% to 90% of them singletons. The material sequenced was peripheral blood. The receptors stem from a woman aged 55-75 years in a cohort sampled during active or convalescent COVID-19.

This chain connects TRBV30 to TRBJ1-1, with a weak D call TRBD1 (6 bases). Trimming left V 4 bases short and J 1 base short, with 13 bases between. The germline V gene has CDR1 GTSNPN and CDR2 SVGIG (reference sequence). This CDR3 comprises 14 residues. In DNA form, the CDR3 reads TGTGCCTGGAACCCGGGACATCAGAACACTGAAGCTTTCTTT. Its protein product is CAWNPGHQNTEAFF.

The rearrangement joins TRBV5-1 to TRBJ2-5; D is uncertain. The germline gives CDR1 SGHRS, CDR2 YFSETQ. CDR3 length: 14 residues. Trimming pared 0 bases from V and 3 bases from J, leaving 9 bases between. This chain's CDR3 is CASSLAKVEETQYF. The CDR3 DNA sequence: TGCGCCAGCAGCTTGGCCAAAGTAGAAGAGACCCAGTACTTC.

The J gene is TRBJ2-3, the V gene TRBV6-5, with D possibly matching TRBD2 (5 bases). The CDR3 runs 14 residues. V was shortened by 4 bases and J by 6 bases, with 14 bases between the two germline ends. Germline V gene lookup returns CDR1 MNHEY and CDR2 SVGAGI. CDR3 nucleotides: TGTGCCAGCAGTTCCCCCGGGCGGGTGGATACGCAGTATTTT. Protein product: CASSSPGRVDTQYF.

The chain recombines TRBV9 with TRBJ1-3; maybe TRBD1 (5 bases). V lost 2 bases, J lost 2 bases, and 8 bases lay in between. Germline V gene lookup returns CDR1 SGDLS and CDR2 YYNGEE. The CDR3 has 14 amino acids. The CDR3 DNA reads TGTGCCAGCAGCGTGACGGGGGCTGGAAACACCATATATTTT. Translation gives CASSVTGAGNTIYF.

The chain employs TRBV4-1 and TRBJ2-1; possible D gene TRBD1, 5 bases. Germline loops: CDR1 MGHRA, CDR2 YSYEKL. V was cut by 6 bases and J by 10 bases, with 22 bases left in between. The CDR3 runs 15 residues. CDR3 sequence: CASRVGRGMTSEQFF. The CDR3 bases are TGCGCCAGCAGGGTCGGTAGGGGAATGACTTCAGAGCAGTTCTTC.

In its sample, this clone was seen once. A read error may produce the germline difference seen at one junction end. The chain carries TRBV4-1 and TRBJ1-3, with 8 bases identical to TRBD1. This CDR3 has 12 residues. The germline gives CDR1 MGHRA, CDR2 YSYEKL. The CDR3 bases are TGCGCCAGCAGCCATATCCGCGGGACAGGAGATTTT. Its protein product is CASSHIRGTGDF.

This chain uses TRBV7-3 with TRBJ2-2; weak D call: TRBD1 (5 bases). V was clipped by 3 bases and J by 6 bases, with 8 bases between them. Germline loops: CDR1 SGHTA, CDR2 FQGTGA. The CDR3 runs 13 residues. Here the CDR3 reads CASSLGPAGELFF. The CDR3 DNA sequence: TGTGCCAGCAGCTTGGGGCCGGCCGGGGAGCTGTTTTTT.

This clone was counted only a few times. The chain uses TRBV10-3 and TRBJ2-1; 11 bases fit TRBD2. This CDR3 comprises 18 residues. J lost 5 bases, V lost 0 bases, and 9 bases had no gene match. Germline lookup yields CDR1 ENHRY and CDR2 SYGVKD. The CDR3, as DNA: TGTGCCATCAGTGAGTCGGGCGGTAGCGGGAGGGTACACAATGAGCAGTTCTTC. Amino acid sequence: CAISESGGSGRVHNEQFF.

The rearrangement joins TRBV18 to TRBJ2-1; 16 positions match TRBD2. Germline V gene lookup returns CDR1 KGHSH and CDR2 LQKENI. CDR3 length equals 15 residues. V shed 3 bases and J 7 bases; nucleotides not matched to a gene: 0. CDR3 in DNA: TGTGCCAGCTCACCGGGACTAGCGGGGGGGAATGAGCAGTTCTTC. Amino acid sequence: CASSPGLAGGNEQFF.

The gene calls are TRBV19 and TRBJ1-2; D unclear. Trimming shortened V by 4 bases and J by 7 bases, and 10 bases separated the two germline ends. This CDR3 spans 12 amino acids. Germline V gives CDR1 LNHDA, CDR2 SQIVND (reference sequence). The CDR3 is CASSTTELGYTF. CDR3 sequence (DNA): TGTGCCAGTAGTACAACAGAACTTGGCTACACCTTC.

This chain's CDR3 is CASSLGGGGSYNEQFF. DNA for the CDR3: TGTGCCAGCAGTTTGGGGGGGGGCGGCTCCTACAATGAGCAGTTCTTC. The chain has TRBV6-5 and TRBJ2-1; a weak D match, TRBD2 (7 bases). Germline V gene lookup returns CDR1 MNHEY and CDR2 SVGAGI. The V gene lost 4 bases and the J gene lost 0 bases, with 13 bases spanning the gap. This CDR3 is built from 16 residues.

The chain employs TRBV2 and TRBJ2-1; D might be TRBD2 (5 bases). The CDR3 totals 14 residues. V lost 8 bases, J lost 6 bases, and 17 bases lay in between. The germline V gene encodes CDR1 SNHLY and CDR2 FYNNEI. The DNA of the CDR3 is TGTGCCAGCGGGATATGGACTGTTCCCAATGAGCAGTTCTTC. Residues: CASGIWTVPNEQFF. Drawing the rest from reference TRBV2 and TRBJ2-1, the complete variable domain is EPEVTQTPSHQVTQMGQEVILRCVPISNHLYFYWYRQILGQKVEFLVSFYNNEISEKSEIFDDQFSVERPDGSNFTLKIRSTKLEDSAMYFCASGIWTVPNEQFFGPGTRLTVL.

This clone occurred once. This sequence joins TRBV2 and TRBJ1-1; D gene uncertain. The CDR3 spans 14 residues. Trimming removed 0 bases at V and 4 bases at J, with 9 bases between. CDR1 and CDR2 (germline): SNHLY, FYNNEI. Here the CDR3 reads CASSEAGGFTEAFF. The CDR3 DNA sequence: TGTGCCAGCAGTGAAGCAGGCGGTTTCACTGAAGCTTTCTTT.

This sequence joins TRBV28 and TRBJ2-7; 8 bases are a match to TRBD2. The CDR3 is made up of 15 amino acids. Germline lookup yields CDR1 MDHEN and CDR2 SYDVKM. The V gene end was trimmed by 5 bases and the J gene end by 6 bases; junction bases not matched to a gene: 12. Written as DNA, the CDR3 is TGTGCCAGCAGTACTCTAGCGGGCCTAAAAACCGAGCAGTACTTC. Protein: CASSTLAGLKTEQYF. Looking up the rest from reference TRBV28 and TRBJ2-7 gives the full variable domain: DVKVTQSSRYLVKRTGEKVFLECVQDMDHENMFWYRQDPGLGLRLIYFSYDVKMKEKGDIPEGYSVSREKKERFSLILESASTNQTSMYLCASSTLAGLKTEQYFGPGTRLTVT.

CDR3 loop: CASSRGGGGQPQHF. The DNA of the CDR3 is TGTGCCAGCAGCCGAGGTGGGGGGGGTCAGCCCCAGCATTTT. The rearrangement uses TRBV7-6 and TRBJ1-5; TRBD1 might be the D (5 bases). Germline V gene data show CDR1 as SGHVS and CDR2 as FNYEAQ. Trimming took 5 bases from V and 6 from J, leaving 14 bases between them. The length of the CDR3 is 14 residues.

This clone occurred once. The V and J genes are TRBV28 and TRBJ1-1; TRBD1 aligns across 7 bases. Unmatched junction bases numbered 15, after V lost 4 bases and J lost 4 bases. The CDR3 loop spans 17 amino acids. Germline-derived CDR1 and CDR2 are MDHEN and SYDVKM. The CDR3 DNA is TGTGCCAGCAGTTCTCTCGGGACAGCTCCCGAGGGCACTGAAGCTTTCTTT. Amino acid sequence: CASSSLGTAPEGTEAFF.

V and J are TRBV30 and TRBJ1-5; possible D gene TRBD1, 6 bases. Germline V gene lookup returns CDR1 GTSNPN and CDR2 SVGIG (reference sequence). Between the trimmed V and J ends, which lost 1 base and 6 bases, there was a span of 13 bases. This CDR3 contains 14 residues. The CDR3 DNA sequence: TGTGCCTGGAGTGGACAGGTTCTCAGTCAGCCCCAGCATTTT. The encoded protein is CAWSGQVLSQPQHF.

The genes are TRBV11-3 and TRBJ2-2; 9 nucleotides agree with TRBD2. The J segment lost 5 bases and the V segment lost 5 bases, leaving 12 bases of the junction unmatched. Looked up from germline, CDR1 is SGHNT and CDR2 is YENEEA. The CDR3 has 17 residues. CDR3 loop: CASSRTSSGARTGELFF. CDR3 bases: TGTGCCAGCAGCCGTACGTCTAGCGGGGCGAGGACCGGGGAGCTGTTTTTT.

Comment on this clone: This CDR3 is missing its conserved last phenylalanine or tryptophan, likely due to a read error. No DNA is shown, since the ends of the CDR3 on it are uncertain; the CDR3 is the one TCRdb lists. The J gene is TRBJ2-7, the V gene TRBV3-1 (or the pseudogene TRBV3-2); TRBD1, the table's D call, lacks a check against the DNA. Termini included, the CDR3 measures 13 amino acids. Germline CDR1 is LGHDT and CDR2 is YNNKEL (reference sequence). The CDR3 is CASSLGPGTGGEL.

The rearrangement links TRBV10-3 to TRBJ1-2; D is possibly TRBD1 (6 bases). Germline values: CDR1 ENHRY, CDR2 SYGVKD. V lost 10 bases and J 2 bases, leaving 14 bases between the germline ends. This CDR3 has 13 residues. The CDR3 protein is CASGGHSNYGYTF. DNA for the CDR3: TGTGCCAGCGGGGGACATTCGAACTATGGCTACACCTTC.

This rearrangement joins TRBV7-8 to TRBJ1-4, with 7 bases that match TRBD1. The junction had 9 bases not matched to a gene; V was cut back by 4 bases and J by 4 bases. Germline CDR1 SGHVS, CDR2 FQNEAQ. The CDR3 is 16 amino acids. Here the CDR3 DNA reads TGTGCCAGCAGCTCTCGGGACAGCACCTATAATGAAAAACTGTTTTTT. As protein: CASSSRDSTYNEKLFF.

The rearrangement uses TRBV15 and TRBJ1-6; tentative D call: TRBD1 (5 bases). V was shortened by 5 bases and J by 9 bases, with 20 bases between the two germline ends. The CDR3 runs 16 residues. CDR1 is LNHNV, CDR2 YYDKDF, per germline (reference sequence). CDR3 in amino acids: CATSVGPAGPTSPLHF. CDR3 DNA: TGTGCCACCAGCGTAGGACCGGCAGGGCCTACTTCACCCCTCCACTTT. Full variable domain (missing parts from reference TRBV15 and TRBJ1-6): DAMVIQNPRYQVTQFGKPVTLSCSQTLNHNVMYWYQQKSSQAPKLLFHYYDKDFNNEADTPDNFQSRRPNTSFCFLDIRSPGLGDTAMYLCATSVGPAGPTSPLHFGNGTRLTVT.

The J gene is TRBJ1-2, the V gene TRBV30, with D possibly TRBD1 on 6 matching bases. CDR3 size: 13 residues. Germline V gene lookup returns CDR1 GTSNPN and CDR2 SVGIG (reference sequence). V lost 8 bases and J lost 4, with 17 bases in between. CDR3 bases: TGTGCCCGGGGGCAGGGGTGGGGCTATGGCTACACCTTC. It yields the protein CARGQGWGYGYTF. The full variable domain, its missing parts supplied by reference TRBV30 and TRBJ1-2, is SQTIHQWPATLVQPVGSPLSLECTVEGTSNPNLYWYRQAAGRGLQLLFYSVGIGQISSEVPQNLSASRPQDRQFILSSKKLLLSDSGFYLCARGQGWGYGYTFGSGTRLTVV.